This is a list of T cell receptor beta chains from one sample in a study of CD8+CD57+ T cells in acquired aplastic anemia. TCRdb re-called the reads through MiXCR, storing one row per CDR3 protein. This sample has more than 250,000 distinct CDR3 sequences; 82% occur once, and the top ten carry over 35%. The material sequenced was sorted CD4+, CD8+, or CD8+CD57+ T cells (not recorded which) from PBMCs. Receptor source: a human donor with aplastic anemia. The CDR3 runs from the conserved cysteine through the conserved F or W. A D gene is named only where the DNA matches it firmly. Clone sizes are given selectively: once, few, many, or a class where the clone is expanded.

d_call: NA; clone_size: NA; j_call: TRBJ2-6; v_call: TRBV7-6; cdr3_nt: TGTGCCAGCACCCTAGCGAGTGTCCCCGGGGCCAACAACCTGACTTTC; cdr3_aa: CASTLASVPGANNLTF
d_call: NA; clone_size: NA; j_call: TRBJ2-3; v_call: TRBV2; cdr3_nt: TGTACCAGCAGCGGCGGCGGCATAGATACGCAGTATTTT; cdr3_aa: CTSSGGGIDTQYF
d_call: NA; clone_size: NA; j_call: TRBJ1-1; v_call: TRBV10-3; cdr3_nt: TGTGCCATCAGCGGGCTGGGGGGGGCGAACACTGAAGCTTTCTTT; cdr3_aa: CAISGLGGANTEAFF
d_call: TRBD2; clone_size: NA; j_call: TRBJ2-7; v_call: TRBV27; cdr3_nt: TGTGCCAGCAGTGCACTAGCGGATAACTCCTACGAGCAGTACTTC; cdr3_aa: CASSALADNSYEQYF
d_call: NA; clone_size: NA; j_call: TRBJ2-7; v_call: TRBV15; cdr3_nt: TGTGCCACCAGCATTAATGGGCCGAGCTCCTACGAGCAGTACTTC; cdr3_aa: CATSINGPSSYEQYF
d_call: TRBD1; clone_size: NA; j_call: TRBJ2-7; v_call: TRBV7-9; cdr3_nt: TGTGCCAGCAGCTACCGGGACAGGGTCGACGGGCAGTACTTC; cdr3_aa: CASSYRDRVDGQYF
d_call: NA; clone_size: NA; j_call: TRBJ2-3; v_call: TRBV7-2; cdr3_nt: TGTGCCAGCAGCTTAAGAGGGCGCACCGAATATGCCTACTATTTT; cdr3_aa: CASSLRGRTEYAYYF
d_call: NA; clone_size: NA; j_call: TRBJ1-2; v_call: TRBV20-1; cdr3_nt: TGCAGTGCTAGAGATGGGAGCGGCTATGGCTACACCTTC; cdr3_aa: CSARDGSGYGYTF
d_call: NA; clone_size: once; j_call: TRBJ2-3; v_call: TRBV5-1; cdr3_nt: TGTGCCAGCAGCTACTTAGCGGTCGGACGTACGCAGTATTTT; cdr3_aa: CASSYLAVGRTQYF
d_call: NA; clone_size: NA; j_call: TRBJ1-5; v_call: TRBV9; cdr3_nt: TGTGCCAGCAGTGTGTCGTCTAGCCATCATCAGCAGCATTTT; cdr3_aa: CASSVSSSHHQQHF
d_call: NA; clone_size: NA; j_call: TRBJ1-2; v_call: TRBV9; cdr3_nt: TGTGCCAGCAGCGTGGAGGTGGGGACCACTGAAGCTTGCTACACCTTC; cdr3_aa: CASSVEVGTTEACYTF
d_call: TRBD2; clone_size: NA; j_call: TRBJ2-5; v_call: TRBV7-9; cdr3_nt: TGTGCCAGCAGCTTAGCCCAAGCGGGAGGGTCGGCCGACTTC; cdr3_aa: CASSLAQAGGSADF
d_call: TRBD2; clone_size: NA; j_call: TRBJ2-3; v_call: TRBV2; cdr3_nt: TGTGCCAGCGGCGTCGCGGGAGGACCTGATCAGCAGTATTTT; cdr3_aa: CASGVAGGPDQQYF
d_call: NA; clone_size: NA; j_call: TRBJ2-1; v_call: TRBV7-6; cdr3_nt: TGTGCCAGCAGCTTAGCGAAAATCTCCTACAATGAGCAGTTCTTC; cdr3_aa: CASSLAKISYNEQFF
d_call: NA; clone_size: NA; j_call: TRBJ2-3; v_call: TRBV7-9; cdr3_nt: TGTGCCAGCGGGGTCGGGGGAACAGACAATCAGTATTTTTTT; cdr3_aa: CASGVGGTDNQYFF